Listed below are T cell receptor beta chains from one sample, sequenced in a study of control samples from healthy donors and cancer patients. Generated by immunoSEQ multiplex PCR, the TCRdb table keeps only in-frame clones and is missing some. The table lists around 100,000 clones, more than 90% of them singletons, with about 3% in the top ten. The sample was blood. These receptors were collected from a human donor in good health. The donor label of this sample is uncertain. The CDR3 runs from the conserved cysteine through the conserved F or W. A D gene is named only where the DNA matches it firmly. Size is stated for part of the rows, as once, few or many counts, or as a class when the clone is expanded.

j_call: TRBJ1-5; d_call: -; clone_size: -; v_call: TRBV6-5; cdr3_nt: TGTGCCAGCAGGACCTTGGGGGGCAATCAGCCCCAGCATTTT; cdr3_aa: CASRTLGGNQPQHF
j_call: TRBJ2-2; d_call: -; clone_size: once; v_call: TRBV12-5; cdr3_nt: TGTGCTAGTGGTTCTATGAACACCGGGGAGCTGTTTTTT; cdr3_aa: CASGSMNTGELFF
j_call: TRBJ2-5; d_call: -; clone_size: -; v_call: TRBV5-1; cdr3_nt: TGCGCCAGCAGCTTGGTTCCGGGGGGCGCAGAGACCCAGTACTTC; cdr3_aa: CASSLVPGGAETQYF
j_call: TRBJ1-5; d_call: TRBD1; clone_size: -; v_call: TRBV19; cdr3_nt: TGTGCCAGTAGTACCCCAGGGGGCTATAGTCAGCCCCAGCATTTT; cdr3_aa: CASSTPGGYSQPQHF
j_call: TRBJ1-3; d_call: -; clone_size: -; v_call: TRBV6-5; cdr3_nt: TGTGCCAGCATTCAATTGGGTTCTGGAAACACCATATATTTT; cdr3_aa: CASIQLGSGNTIYF
j_call: TRBJ2-3; d_call: -; clone_size: -; v_call: TRBV3-1/TRBV3-2; cdr3_nt: TGTGCCAGCAGCCAAGATCCCATGGCGGATACGCAGTATTTT; cdr3_aa: CASSQDPMADTQYF
j_call: TRBJ1-2; d_call: TRBD1; clone_size: -; v_call: TRBV2; cdr3_nt: TGTGCCAGCAGTGTCCCCCTGACAGGGTCAGGCTATGGCTACACCTTC; cdr3_aa: CASSVPLTGSGYGYTF
j_call: TRBJ1-5; d_call: -; clone_size: -; v_call: TRBV6-5; cdr3_nt: TGTGCCAGCACCGCCCTAGGTTACAATCAGCCCCAGCATTTT; cdr3_aa: CASTALGYNQPQHF
j_call: TRBJ1-6; d_call: -; clone_size: -; v_call: TRBV7-9; cdr3_nt: TGTGCCAGCAGCGAGAGTTCACCCCTCCACTTT; cdr3_aa: CASSESSPLHF
j_call: TRBJ1-3; d_call: TRBD1; clone_size: -; v_call: TRBV2; cdr3_nt: TGTGCCAGCAGTGAAGAAGGCAGGGGGGACACCATATATTTT; cdr3_aa: CASSEEGRGDTIYF
j_call: TRBJ2-1; d_call: -; clone_size: -; v_call: TRBV10-3; cdr3_nt: TGTGCCATCGGTAGTGAGGGGACGGTGGACAATGAGCAGTTCTTC; cdr3_aa: CAIGSEGTVDNEQFF
j_call: TRBJ1-6; d_call: -; clone_size: -; v_call: TRBV12-5; cdr3_nt: TGTGCTAGTGGTTTGTCCGTGGAAAATTCACCCCTCCACTTT; cdr3_aa: CASGLSVENSPLHF
j_call: TRBJ1-2; d_call: -; clone_size: -; v_call: TRBV19; cdr3_nt: TGTGCCAGTAGTCAGACCGGGACGGATTACTTTGTCTATGGCTACACCTTC; cdr3_aa: CASSQTGTDYFVYGYTF
j_call: TRBJ2-1; d_call: TRBD1; clone_size: -; v_call: TRBV19; cdr3_nt: TGTGCCAGTAGCGCCGGGACAGGGGGGATCAATGAGCAGTTCTTC; cdr3_aa: CASSAGTGGINEQFF
j_call: TRBJ2-2; d_call: TRBD1; clone_size: -; v_call: TRBV2; cdr3_nt: TGTGCCAGCAGTGAAGACAGGGGGCGCAAGTGGCCCGGGGAGCTGTTTTTT; cdr3_aa: CASSEDRGRKWPGELFF
j_call: TRBJ2-3; d_call: TRBD1; clone_size: -; v_call: TRBV30; cdr3_nt: TGTGCCTGGAGTCCCGGGACAGGGGGCCCAGATACGCAGTATTTT; cdr3_aa: CAWSPGTGGPDTQYF
j_call: TRBJ2-6; d_call: -; clone_size: -; v_call: TRBV5-1; cdr3_nt: TGCGCCAGCAGCGGCGAGGCGGGGTCAGCCGGGGCCAACGTCCTGACTTTC; cdr3_aa: CASSGEAGSAGANVLTF
j_call: TRBJ2-5; d_call: TRBD2; clone_size: -; v_call: TRBV24-1; cdr3_nt: TGTGCCACCAGTGACCGACTAGCGCAAGAGACCCAGTACTTC; cdr3_aa: CATSDRLAQETQYF
j_call: TRBJ2-1; d_call: TRBD2; clone_size: -; v_call: TRBV4-2; cdr3_nt: TGTGCCAGCAGCCTCCGATCCCTGACTAGCGGGGGGGGATATGAGCAGTTCTTC; cdr3_aa: CASSLRSLTSGGGYEQFF
j_call: TRBJ2-2; d_call: -; clone_size: -; v_call: TRBV5-6; cdr3_nt: TGTGCCAGCATGTCCAACAGGAGGAACACCGGGGAGCTGTTTTTT; cdr3_aa: CASMSNRRNTGELFF
j_call: TRBJ2-5; d_call: TRBD2; clone_size: -; v_call: TRBV5-4; cdr3_nt: TGTGCCAGCAGCTTTCGCGGGGGGGCGGAGACCCAGTACTTC; cdr3_aa: CASSFRGGAETQYF
j_call: TRBJ2-3; d_call: TRBD2; clone_size: once; v_call: TRBV19; cdr3_nt: TGTGCCAGTAGTATCAAGCGGGGGGGAACAGATACGCAGTATTTT; cdr3_aa: CASSIKRGGTDTQYF
j_call: TRBJ2-2; d_call: -; clone_size: -; v_call: TRBV5-1; cdr3_nt: TGCGCCAGCAGCCCGACGGGGATAACCGGGGAGCTGTTTTTT; cdr3_aa: CASSPTGITGELFF
j_call: TRBJ2-7; d_call: -; clone_size: -; v_call: TRBV9; cdr3_nt: TGTGCCAGCAGCGGTGACAGAACCTACGAGCAGTACTTC; cdr3_aa: CASSGDRTYEQYF
j_call: TRBJ1-2; d_call: -; clone_size: -; v_call: TRBV30; cdr3_nt: TGTGCCTGGAGTGCGAGTGGGACAAGCTATGGCTACACCTTC; cdr3_aa: CAWSASGTSYGYTF
j_call: TRBJ1-1; d_call: -; clone_size: -; v_call: TRBV7-9; cdr3_nt: TGTGCCAGCAGCTTAGGCCGGGGTATGAACACTGAAGCTTTCTTT; cdr3_aa: CASSLGRGMNTEAFF
j_call: TRBJ1-6; d_call: -; clone_size: -; v_call: TRBV2; cdr3_nt: TGTGCCAGCAGTGTTATGGCAGAGAATTCACCCCTCCACTTT; cdr3_aa: CASSVMAENSPLHF
j_call: TRBJ2-2; d_call: -; clone_size: many; v_call: TRBV6-1; cdr3_nt: TGTGCCAGCAGTGAAAGGGACGGCGACACCGGGGAGCTGTTTTTT; cdr3_aa: CASSERDGDTGELFF
j_call: TRBJ1-3; d_call: TRBD1; clone_size: once; v_call: TRBV30; cdr3_nt: TGTGCCTGGAGTGTTAAGGGGGCACGGGACACCATATATTTT; cdr3_aa: CAWSVKGARDTIYF
j_call: TRBJ2-1; d_call: TRBD2; clone_size: -; v_call: TRBV24-1; cdr3_nt: TGTGCCACCAGTGATTTCGAAAGCGGGGGGGCAAGCAATGAGCAGTTCTTC; cdr3_aa: CATSDFESGGASNEQFF
j_call: TRBJ1-2; d_call: -; clone_size: -; v_call: TRBV19; cdr3_nt: TGTGCCAGTAGTATATTCGGCTTAGGGGACTATGGCTACACCTTC; cdr3_aa: CASSIFGLGDYGYTF
j_call: TRBJ2-3; d_call: -; clone_size: -; v_call: TRBV19; cdr3_nt: TGTGCCAGTAGTACAGCCGGGACCCCCACAGATACGCAGTATTTT; cdr3_aa: CASSTAGTPTDTQYF
j_call: TRBJ1-1; d_call: -; clone_size: -; v_call: TRBV24-1; cdr3_nt: TGTGCCACCAGTGATTCGAGGGTGAACACTGAAGCTTTCTTT; cdr3_aa: CATSDSRVNTEAFF
j_call: TRBJ2-2; d_call: TRBD2; clone_size: -; v_call: TRBV12-5; cdr3_nt: TGTGCTAGTGGTTTGATTACTAGCGGGGGGGACACCGGGGAGCTGTTTTTT; cdr3_aa: CASGLITSGGDTGELFF
j_call: TRBJ1-6; d_call: TRBD1; clone_size: -; v_call: TRBV25-1; cdr3_nt: TGTGCCAGCAGACCGAGGGCAGGGGGTAATTCACCCCTCCACTTT; cdr3_aa: CASRPRAGGNSPLHF
j_call: TRBJ1-2; d_call: TRBD1; clone_size: -; v_call: TRBV6-5; cdr3_nt: TGTGCCAGCAGTTACTCGCACAGGGGGAACAACTATGGCTACACCTTC; cdr3_aa: CASSYSHRGNNYGYTF